The text below deals with one TCR beta chain. No antigen is known for it. The repertoire was sequenced with immunoSEQ multiplex PCR; TCRdb's copy has only in-frame clones and lacks some. Of about 35,000 clones listed, 91% were seen once; the top ten hold 10% to 15%. These data belong to a study of T cells in localized non-small cell lung cancer. Regarding the study as a whole: In adjacent lung, a median roughly 58 of the top 100 tumor clones were found. Measurement of T cell clonality placed uninvolved adjacent lung highest, above the level in tumor.

CDR3 length: 15 amino acids. V lost 0 bases, J lost 8 bases, and 5 bases stayed unmatched. The germline CDR1 and CDR2 sequences are ENHRY and SYGVKD. This chain uses TRBV10-3 with TRBJ1-5, with 9 bases matching TRBD1. The sequencing here drew on peripheral blood mononuclear cells, taken before any cancer treatment. This TCR came from a female donor older than 55 with stage II lung adenocarcinoma. CDR3 bases: TGTGCCATCAGTGAGTCAGGGACAGGGAAGGAGCCCCAGCATTTT. Its translation: CAISESGTGKEPQHF.